These 7 T cell receptor beta chains came from one sample sequenced in a study of blood T cells in healthy people across ages. PCR was performed a second time for 7 to 11 cycles using a sample-barcoded 5' primer and a J-beta primer mix. TCRdb used MiXCR to reprocess the 5' RACE reads, holding one entry per CDR3 protein. The sample contains about 580,000 distinct CDR3 sequences, around half of which appear only once. Sequencing input: blood. These receptors originate from a man older than 75 in good health.

In regard to this clonotype: At one of its ends the junction is not consistent with the germline gene, which may arise from a read error. The chain joins TRBV28 to TRBJ2-3; a weak D match, TRBD2 (6 bases). The CDR3 loop spans 15 amino acids. Germline CDR1 is MDHEN and CDR2 is SYDVKM. CDR3 DNA sequence: TGTGCCAGCAGTTTGTGGCGGGATGGGGCAGAGACGCAGTATTTT. It is translated as CASSLWRDGAETQYF.

V and J are TRBV6-6 and TRBJ2-2; D gene unclear. Trimming took 9 bases from V and 3 from J, leaving 11 bases between them. CDR3 length: 13 residues. Per germline, CDR1 MNHNY and CDR2 SVGAGI (reference sequence). The CDR3: CASIDSDTGELFF. The CDR3 DNA reads TGTGCCAGTATTGACTCAGACACCGGGGAGCTGTTTTTT.

This clonotype has a count of ten or more. The gene calls are TRBV25-1 and TRBJ2-7, with 7 bases lining up with TRBD1. The CDR3 runs 14 residues. Germline V gene lookup returns CDR1 MGHDK and CDR2 SYGVNS. The V gene end was trimmed by 6 bases and the J gene end by 3 bases; junction bases not matched to a gene: 8. CDR3 DNA sequence: TGTGCCAGCAGCCAACAGGGGTACGTCTACGAGCAGTACTTC. It translates to CASSQQGYVYEQYF.

This clonotype came up once. The genes are TRBV9 and TRBJ1-1; unclear D gene. V was clipped by 1 base and J by 4 bases, with 11 bases between them. The CDR3 has 14 amino acids. Per the germline V gene, CDR1 is SGDLS and CDR2 is YYNGEE. The CDR3 coding sequence is TGTGCCAGCAGCGTACTAACGGCGGGCACTGAAGCTTTCTTT. This codes for CASSVLTAGTEAFF.

The rearrangement uses TRBV9 and TRBJ2-3, with TRBD2 matching over 7 bases. The germline V gene encodes CDR1 SGDLS and CDR2 YYNGEE. The CDR3 covers 16 residues. The V segment lost 0 bases and the J segment 0 bases; nucleotides outside the gene matches: 4. The CDR3 is CASSVASGGSTDTQYF. In DNA form, the CDR3 reads TGTGCCAGCAGCGTAGCTAGCGGAGGGAGCACAGATACGCAGTATTTT.

This clonotype was counted only a few times. The CDR3 nucleotides read TGTGCCAGCAGCTTACCTTCAACCAACAGGGCAAGGAGCCGCTCCTACAATGAGCAGTTCTTC. It translates to CASSLPSTNRARSRSYNEQFF. This chain uses TRBV11-2 with TRBJ2-1; tentative D call: TRBD1 (6 bases). Trimming took 2 bases from V and 0 from J, leaving 26 bases between them. CDR1 is SGHAT, CDR2 FQNNGV, per germline. This CDR3 has 21 residues. The full variable domain, in which reference TRBV11-2 and TRBJ2-1 provide the parts outside the CDR3, is EAGVAQSPRYKIIEKRQSVAFWCNPISGHATLYWYQQILGQGPKLLIQFQNNGVVDDSQLPKDRFSAERLKGVDSTLKIQPAKLEDSAVYLCASSLPSTNRARSRSYNEQFFGPGTRLTVL.

The rearrangement links TRBV11-2 to TRBJ2-7, with D tentatively TRBD1 (5 bases). In germline, CDR1 is SGHAT, CDR2 FQNNGV. The CDR3 sequence is 14 residues long. V was shortened by 5 bases and J by 2 bases, with 13 bases between the two germline ends. The CDR3 reads CASSPRGGAYEQYF. CDR3 bases: TGTGCCAGCAGCCCAAGGGGTGGGGCCTACGAGCAGTACTTC.